One sample yielded the 8 T cell receptor beta chains listed below, sequenced in a study of blood T cell repertoires in COVID-19. Clones were sequenced by immunoSEQ multiplex PCR, and TCRdb holds only the in-frame ones, with some missing. This sample has around 250,000 clones, with roughly 86% found just once. The sample taken for sequencing was peripheral blood. The receptor source for this set is a man older than 75 with acute or convalescent COVID-19.

The gene calls are TRBV6-5 and TRBJ1-4; 7 bases agree with TRBD1. Trimming took 6 bases from V and 10 from J; bases not matched to a gene: 8. Germline V gives CDR1 MNHEY, CDR2 SVGAGI. The CDR3 is 13 residues long. The CDR3 DNA follows: TGTGCCAGCAGCCGGACAGGCCAGGCAAAACTGTTTTTT. Its translation is CASSRTGQAKLFF.

The CDR3 loop reads CASRYPGLAGSYYEQYF. DNA for the CDR3: TGTGCCAGCAGATACCCGGGACTAGCGGGGAGTTACTACGAGCAGTACTTC. The chain recombines TRBV6-2 or TRBV6-3 with TRBJ2-7; 13 nucleotides line up with TRBD2. The CDR3 is made up of 17 amino acids. The J segment lost 3 bases and the V segment lost 6 bases, leaving 11 bases of the junction unmatched. Germline CDR1 and CDR2: MNHEY and SVGEGT.

V gene TRBV6-5 combines with J gene TRBJ2-1; D not certain. The CDR3 consists of 13 residues. Trimming removed 4 bases from V and 9 bases from J, with 13 bases in between. Germline V gene data show CDR1 as MNHEY and CDR2 as SVGAGI. The CDR3 DNA reads as TGTGCCAGCAGTTTTCCAGGTCTACCTGAGCAGTTCTTC. This codes for CASSFPGLPEQFF.

V usage is TRBV10-3 and J usage is TRBJ1-4; no clear D gene. V lost 3 bases and J 0 bases, leaving 8 bases between the germline ends. CDR1 and CDR2 from the germline V gene are ENHRY and SYGVKD. The CDR3 has 15 amino acids. The CDR3 reads CAISDSVSTNEKLFF. The CDR3 coding sequence is TGTGCCATCAGTGATTCCGTATCAACTAATGAAAAACTGTTTTTT.

The rearrangement uses TRBV18 and TRBJ2-2; D gene unclear. This CDR3 spans 14 amino acids. V was pared by 5 bases and J by 0 bases, with 7 bases between. From germline, CDR1 is KGHSH and CDR2 LQKENI. CDR3 protein: CASSESANTGELFF. The CDR3 coding sequence is TGTGCCAGCTCAGAATCAGCGAACACCGGGGAGCTGTTTTTT.

The sample holds one count of this clone. This sequence joins TRBV28 and TRBJ2-1, with TRBD2 identical over 9 bases. CDR1 is MDHEN and CDR2 is SYDVKM in the germline V gene. The V segment lost 8 bases and the J segment 0 bases; nucleotides outside the gene matches: 8. CDR3 length equals 16 residues. The chain's CDR3 is CASESSGTSSYNEQFF. In DNA, the CDR3 is TGTGCCAGCGAATCTAGCGGGACGAGCTCCTACAATGAGCAGTTCTTC. The variable domain in full, completed from reference TRBV28 and TRBJ2-1, reads DVKVTQSSRYLVKRTGEKVFLECVQDMDHENMFWYRQDPGLGLRLIYFSYDVKMKEKGDIPEGYSVSREKKERFSLILESASTNQTSMYLCASESSGTSSYNEQFFGPGTRLTVL.

The chain has TRBV18 and TRBJ1-4, with TRBD1 as a possible D gene (6 bases). The CDR3 consists of 16 residues. V lost 1 base and J 8 bases, leaving 17 bases between the germline ends. Per the germline V gene, CDR1 is KGHSH and CDR2 is LQKENI. As DNA, the CDR3 is TGTGCCAGCTCACCACAGACGGGACATTTGGGAGAAAAACTGTTTTTT. Its protein is CASSPQTGHLGEKLFF.

The CDR3 region is CASSPSPTDRGSETQYF. The CDR3 DNA reads as TGTGCCAGCAGCCCCTCCCCGACCGACAGGGGATCAGAGACCCAGTACTTC. The V call is TRBV7-6, the J call TRBJ2-5, with 8 bases identical to TRBD1. CDR3 length equals 17 residues. CDR1 and CDR2 (germline): SGHVS, FNYEAQ. V lost 5 bases to trimming and J lost 4 bases; unmatched junction nucleotides: 15.